This TCR beta chain was observed in a study of blood T cell repertoires in COVID-19. Study-wide background: PBMCs, B-cell-depleted T cells, or T cells provided the cDNA or gDNA that made up the material.

The data were produced by immunoSEQ multiplex PCR, yet TCRdb's version contains in-frame clones alone and is incomplete. The sample records nearly 40,000 clones, 80% being singletons. The sequencing sample was made of peripheral blood. The source is an elderly man with active or convalescent COVID-19.

CDR3 sequence: CAISKQVNTEAFF. CDR3 sequence (DNA): TGTGCCATCAGTAAACAGGTGAACACTGAAGCTTTCTTT. V and J are TRBV10-3 and TRBJ1-1; the D gene is possibly TRBD1 (5 bases). Trimming pared 5 bases from V and 0 bases from J, leaving 7 bases between. Germline lookup yields CDR1 ENHRY and CDR2 SYGVKD. This CDR3 spans 13 amino acids.